The sequence of this T cell receptor beta chain was determined in a study of CD8 T cells in ankylosing spondylitis. The study, taken as a whole, reports: As for the disease-linked clones, they showed a CD8+ phenotype and occurred at relatively low frequencies in peripheral blood.

Each TCR beta library was made by quantitative 5'-RACE that incorporated molecular barcodes. Each CDR3 protein is one row after TCRdb ran MiXCR on the 5' RACE reads. The sample lists about 160,000 distinct CDR3 sequences, about 18% occurring once. In the case of this clonotype: Its antigen remains unidentified.

The length of the CDR3 is 16 residues. Germline V gene data show CDR1 as DFQATT and CDR2 as SNEGSKA (reference sequence). J gave up 1 base and V 6 bases, and 14 bases lay outside the gene matches. Source material: blood, either unsorted or a sorted T cell fraction (not recorded which). The origin of this receptor is a male donor with ankylosing spondylitis or in good health (not recorded which). This rearrangement joins TRBV20-1 to TRBJ1-1; TRBD1 matches at 7 bases. In DNA form, the CDR3 reads TGCAGTGCCCCAGCCCGCACACAGGGGTGGAACACTGAAGCTTTCTTT. Translated: CSAPARTQGWNTEAFF.